A single T cell receptor beta chain is shown here with its context. The CDR3 consists of 15 residues. After removal of 4 bases from V and 3 bases from J, the junction contained 4 bases not matched to a gene. These data originate in a study of T cell changes during pregnancy in multiple sclerosis. This table comes from immunoSEQ multiplex PCR, and its TCRdb copy is limited to in-frame clones, with some not included. This table has approximately 130,000 clones, approximately 96% appearing once. The TCR originated in a female donor with multiple sclerosis, enrolled in a pregnancy study. The chain carries TRBV5-7 and TRBJ1-3; 10 bases are shared with TRBD1. TRBV5-7 is recorded as an ORF, its role being uncertain. This material consisted of peripheral blood, taken after pregnancy. DNA for the CDR3: TGTGCCAGCAGCAGTCGGACAGGGGGTGGAAACACCATATATTTT. It specifies CASSSRTGGGNTIYF.